The 6 T cell receptor beta chains given below trace back to one sample, sequenced in a study of OX40 agonist ivuxolimab in advanced cancers. Only in-frame clones appear in the TCRdb table, and some are missing; sequencing was by immunoSEQ multiplex PCR. This table has roughly 68,000 clones, just over 85% appearing once. The specimen was CD4+ or CD8+ T cells sorted from blood, collected in a trial of the OX40 agonist ivuxolimab. All receptors come from an adult with an advanced solid tumor such as melanoma, head and neck, liver or kidney cancer.

The chain joins TRBV6-1 to TRBJ2-7, with D uncertain. CDR1 is MNHNS and CDR2 is SASEGT in the germline V gene. There are 13 residues in the CDR3. Trimming removed 4 bases at V and 6 bases at J, with 13 bases between. The CDR3 protein is CASSGAVYSEQYF. Written as DNA, the CDR3 is TGTGCCAGCAGTGGAGCAGTTTACAGCGAGCAGTACTTC.

This chain uses TRBV2 with TRBJ2-7; no reliable D call. Germline lookup yields CDR1 SNHLY and CDR2 FYNNEI. V lost 6 bases, J lost 2 bases, and 5 bases lay in between. The CDR3 totals 11 residues. CDR3 bases: TGTGCCAGCAGGTTGGCCTACGAGCAGTACTTC. Protein product: CASRLAYEQYF. Full variable domain (missing parts from reference TRBV2 and TRBJ2-7): EPEVTQTPSHQVTQMGQEVILRCVPISNHLYFYWYRQILGQKVEFLVSFYNNEISEKSEIFDDQFSVERPDGSNFTLKIRSTKLEDSAMYFCASRLAYEQYFGPGTRLTVT.

V gene TRBV6-5 combines with J gene TRBJ1-2; D not certain. CDR1 is MNHEY and CDR2 is SVGAGI in the germline V gene. V lost 0 bases and J 4 bases, leaving 9 bases between the germline ends. This CDR3 region has 14 residues. CDR3 sequence reads: CASSYSTDLYGYTF. CDR3 in DNA: TGTGCCAGCAGTTACTCGACCGATCTCTATGGCTACACCTTC.

The CDR3 region is CASSLIGSTDYGYTF. As DNA, the CDR3 is TGTGCCAGCAGCTTGATTGGCAGTACGGACTATGGCTACACCTTC. V and J are TRBV5-5 and TRBJ1-2; D unclear. Trimming pared 1 base from V and 3 bases from J, leaving 13 bases between. The CDR3 extends over 15 amino acids. Germline CDR1 SGHKS, CDR2 YYEKEE (reference sequence).

The chain combines TRBV7-8 with TRBJ1-2, with D possibly TRBD1 on 5 matching bases. V gave up 3 bases and J gave up 4 bases, with 15 bases separating them. The germline CDR1 and CDR2 sequences are SGHVS and FQNEAQ. The CDR3 is 15 residues long. The CDR3 bases are TGTGCCAGCAGCTTGAGTGAGAAGGGGTTCTATGGCTACACCTTC. This gives the protein CASSLSEKGFYGYTF. Supplemented by reference TRBV7-8 and TRBJ1-2, the full variable domain reads GAGVSQSPRYKVAKRGQDVALRCDPISGHVSLFWYQQALGQGPEFLTYFQNEAQLDKSGLPSDRFFAERPEGSVSTLKIQRTQQEDSAVYLCASSLSEKGFYGYTFGSGTRLTVV.

The chain employs TRBV10-3 and TRBJ1-5; D uncertain. CDR3 length: 13 residues. V was pared by 7 bases and J by 0 bases, with 7 bases between. CDR1 ENHRY and CDR2 SYGVKD come from the germline V gene. CDR3 sequence reads: CAINPDSNQPQHF. The CDR3 DNA reads as TGTGCCATCAATCCGGATAGCAATCAGCCCCAGCATTTT.